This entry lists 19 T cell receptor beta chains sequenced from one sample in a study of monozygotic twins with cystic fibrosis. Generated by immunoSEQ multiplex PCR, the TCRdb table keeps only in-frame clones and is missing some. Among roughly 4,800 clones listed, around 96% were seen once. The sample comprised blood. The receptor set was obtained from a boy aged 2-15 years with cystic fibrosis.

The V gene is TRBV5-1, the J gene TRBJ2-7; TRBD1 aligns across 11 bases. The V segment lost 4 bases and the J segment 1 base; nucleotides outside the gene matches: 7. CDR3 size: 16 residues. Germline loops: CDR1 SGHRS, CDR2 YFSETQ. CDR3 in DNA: TGCGCCAGCAGCCCGCTGGACAGGGGGCGTTCCTACGAGCAGTACTTC. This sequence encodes CASSPLDRGRSYEQYF.

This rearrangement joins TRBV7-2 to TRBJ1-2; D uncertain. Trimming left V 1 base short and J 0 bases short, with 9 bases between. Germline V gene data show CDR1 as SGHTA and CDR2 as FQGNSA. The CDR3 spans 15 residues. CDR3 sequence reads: CASSLEDGANYGYTF. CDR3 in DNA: TGTGCCAGCAGCTTAGAGGACGGTGCTAACTATGGCTACACCTTC.

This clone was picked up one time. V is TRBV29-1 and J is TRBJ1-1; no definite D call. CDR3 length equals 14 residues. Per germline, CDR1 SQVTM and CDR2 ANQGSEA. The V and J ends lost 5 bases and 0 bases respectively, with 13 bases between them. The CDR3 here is CSVSVQHLNTEAFF. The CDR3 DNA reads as TGCAGCGTTTCCGTTCAGCACCTGAACACTGAAGCTTTCTTT.

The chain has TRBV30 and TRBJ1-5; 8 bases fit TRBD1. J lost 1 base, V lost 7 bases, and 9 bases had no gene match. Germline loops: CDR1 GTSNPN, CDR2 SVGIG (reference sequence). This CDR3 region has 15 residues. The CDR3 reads CAFTIRGQSNQPQHF. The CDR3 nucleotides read TGTGCCTTCACAATCAGGGGGCAAAGCAATCAGCCCCAGCATTTT. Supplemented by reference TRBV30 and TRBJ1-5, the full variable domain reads SQTIHQWPATLVQPVGSPLSLECTVEGTSNPNLYWYRQAAGRGLQLLFYSVGIGQISSEVPQNLSASRPQDRQFILSSKKLLLSDSGFYLCAFTIRGQSNQPQHFGDGTRLSIL.

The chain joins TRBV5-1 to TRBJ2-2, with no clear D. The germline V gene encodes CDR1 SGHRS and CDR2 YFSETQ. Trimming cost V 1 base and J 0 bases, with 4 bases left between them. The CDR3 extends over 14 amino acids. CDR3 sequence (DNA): TGCGCCAGCAGCTTGACTGCGAACACCGGGGAGCTGTTTTTT. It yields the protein CASSLTANTGELFF. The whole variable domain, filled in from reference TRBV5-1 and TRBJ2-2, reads KAGVTQTPRYLIKTRGQQVTLSCSPISGHRSVSWYQQTPGQGLQFLFEYFSETQRNKGNFPGRFSGRQFSNSRSEMNVSTLELGDSALYLCASSLTANTGELFFGEGSRLTVL.

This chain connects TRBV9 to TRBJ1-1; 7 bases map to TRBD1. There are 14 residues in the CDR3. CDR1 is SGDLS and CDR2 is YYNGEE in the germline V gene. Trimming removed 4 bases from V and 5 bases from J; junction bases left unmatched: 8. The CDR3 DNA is TGTGCCAGCAGCCTCGGACAGGTTAGAACTGAAGCTTTCTTT. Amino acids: CASSLGQVRTEAFF.

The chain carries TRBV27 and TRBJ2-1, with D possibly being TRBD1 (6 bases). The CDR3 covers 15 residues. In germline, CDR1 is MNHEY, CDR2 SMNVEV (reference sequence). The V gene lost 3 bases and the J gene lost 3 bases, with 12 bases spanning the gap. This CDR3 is CASSFRLQGYNEQFF. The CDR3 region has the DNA TGTGCCAGCAGTTTTCGTCTACAGGGCTACAATGAGCAGTTCTTC.

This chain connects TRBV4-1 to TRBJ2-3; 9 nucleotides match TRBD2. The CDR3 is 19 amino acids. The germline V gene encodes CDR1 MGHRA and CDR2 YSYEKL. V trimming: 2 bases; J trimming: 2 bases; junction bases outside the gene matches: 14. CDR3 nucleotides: TGCGCCAGCAGCCAAACACGCTCCTGGGTAGCGGGGGTCACAGATACGCAGTATTTT. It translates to CASSQTRSWVAGVTDTQYF.

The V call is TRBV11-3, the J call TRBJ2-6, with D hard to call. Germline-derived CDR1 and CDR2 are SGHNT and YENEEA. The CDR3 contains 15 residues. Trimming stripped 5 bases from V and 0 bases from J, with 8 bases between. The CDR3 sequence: CASSLWSSGANVLTF. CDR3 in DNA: TGTGCCAGCAGCCTTTGGAGCTCTGGGGCCAACGTCCTGACTTTC.

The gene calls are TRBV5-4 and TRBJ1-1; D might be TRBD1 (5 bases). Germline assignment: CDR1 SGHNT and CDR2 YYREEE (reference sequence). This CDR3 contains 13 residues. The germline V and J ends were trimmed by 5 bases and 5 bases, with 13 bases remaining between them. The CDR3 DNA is TGTGCCAGCAGTCTAACGGGGGGGACTGAAGCTTTCTTT. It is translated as CASSLTGGTEAFF.

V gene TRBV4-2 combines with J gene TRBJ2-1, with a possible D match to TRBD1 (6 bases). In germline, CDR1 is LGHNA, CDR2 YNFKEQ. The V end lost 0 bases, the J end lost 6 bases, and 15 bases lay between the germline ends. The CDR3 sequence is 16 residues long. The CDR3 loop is CASSQDFTGSGNEQFF. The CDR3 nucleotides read TGTGCCAGCAGCCAAGATTTCACAGGGTCGGGCAATGAGCAGTTCTTC.

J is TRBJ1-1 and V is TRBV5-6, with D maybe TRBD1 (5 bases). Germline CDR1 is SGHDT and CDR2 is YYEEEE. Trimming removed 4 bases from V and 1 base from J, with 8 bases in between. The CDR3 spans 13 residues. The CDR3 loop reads CASSQTGNTEAFF. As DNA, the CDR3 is TGTGCCAGCAGCCAAACAGGGAACACTGAAGCTTTCTTT.

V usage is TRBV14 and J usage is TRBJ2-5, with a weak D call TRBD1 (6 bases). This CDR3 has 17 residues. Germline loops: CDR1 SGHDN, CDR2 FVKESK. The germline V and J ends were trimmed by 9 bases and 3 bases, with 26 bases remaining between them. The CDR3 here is CARLGQFLGIGKETQYF. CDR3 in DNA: TGTGCCAGACTTGGACAGTTTTTGGGTATTGGAAAAGAGACCCAGTACTTC. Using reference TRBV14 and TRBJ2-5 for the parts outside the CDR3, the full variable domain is EAGVTQFPSHSVIEKGQTVTLRCDPISGHDNLYWYRRVMGKEIKFLLHFVKESKQDESGMPNNRFLAERTGGTYSTLKVQPAELEDSGVYFCARLGQFLGIGKETQYFGPGTRLLVL.

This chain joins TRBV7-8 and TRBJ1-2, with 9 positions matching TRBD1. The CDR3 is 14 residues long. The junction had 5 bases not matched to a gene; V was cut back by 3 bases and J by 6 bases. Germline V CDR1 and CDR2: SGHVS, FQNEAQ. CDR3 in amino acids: CASSLGTGSDGYTF. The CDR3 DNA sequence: TGTGCCAGCAGCTTGGGGACAGGGAGCGATGGCTACACCTTC. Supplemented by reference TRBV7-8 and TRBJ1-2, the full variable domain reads GAGVSQSPRYKVAKRGQDVALRCDPISGHVSLFWYQQALGQGPEFLTYFQNEAQLDKSGLPSDRFFAERPEGSVSTLKIQRTQQEDSAVYLCASSLGTGSDGYTFGSGTRLTVV.

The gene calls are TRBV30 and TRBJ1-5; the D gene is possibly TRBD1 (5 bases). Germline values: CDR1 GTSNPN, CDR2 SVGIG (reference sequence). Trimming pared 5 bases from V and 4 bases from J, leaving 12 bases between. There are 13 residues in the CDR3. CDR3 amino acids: CAWGGDSNQPQHF. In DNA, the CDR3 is TGTGCCTGGGGGGGTGACAGTAATCAGCCCCAGCATTTT.

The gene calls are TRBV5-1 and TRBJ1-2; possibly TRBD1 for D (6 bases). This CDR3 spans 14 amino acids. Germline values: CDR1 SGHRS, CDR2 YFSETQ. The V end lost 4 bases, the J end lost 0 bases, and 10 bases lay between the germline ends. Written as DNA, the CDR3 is TGCGCCAGCAGCAATAGGACAGCTAACTATGGCTACACCTTC. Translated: CASSNRTANYGYTF.

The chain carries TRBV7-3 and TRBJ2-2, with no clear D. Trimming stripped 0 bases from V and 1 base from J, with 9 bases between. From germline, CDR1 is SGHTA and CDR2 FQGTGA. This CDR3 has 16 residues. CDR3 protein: CASSLTFTGNTGELFF. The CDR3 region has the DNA TGTGCCAGCAGCTTAACCTTCACGGGGAACACCGGGGAGCTGTTTTTT.

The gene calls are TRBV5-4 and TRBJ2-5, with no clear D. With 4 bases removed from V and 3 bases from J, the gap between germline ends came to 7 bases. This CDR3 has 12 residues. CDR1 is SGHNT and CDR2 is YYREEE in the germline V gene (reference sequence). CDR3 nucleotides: TGTGCCAGCAGCCCCTCAAAAGAGACCCAGTACTTC. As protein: CASSPSKETQYF. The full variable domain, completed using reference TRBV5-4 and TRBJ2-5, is ETGVTQSPTHLIKTRGQQVTLRCSSQSGHNTVSWYQQALGQGPQFIFQYYREEENGRGNFPPRFSGLQFPNYSSELNVNALELDDSALYLCASSPSKETQYFGPGTRLLVL.

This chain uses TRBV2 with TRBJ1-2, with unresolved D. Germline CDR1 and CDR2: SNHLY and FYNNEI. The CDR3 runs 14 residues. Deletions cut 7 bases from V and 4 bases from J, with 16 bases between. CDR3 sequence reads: CASMRAKVPYGYTF. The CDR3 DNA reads TGTGCCAGCATGAGGGCCAAGGTTCCCTATGGCTACACCTTC. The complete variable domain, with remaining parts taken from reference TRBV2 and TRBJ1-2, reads EPEVTQTPSHQVTQMGQEVILRCVPISNHLYFYWYRQILGQKVEFLVSFYNNEISEKSEIFDDQFSVERPDGSNFTLKIRSTKLEDSAMYFCASMRAKVPYGYTFGSGTRLTVV.